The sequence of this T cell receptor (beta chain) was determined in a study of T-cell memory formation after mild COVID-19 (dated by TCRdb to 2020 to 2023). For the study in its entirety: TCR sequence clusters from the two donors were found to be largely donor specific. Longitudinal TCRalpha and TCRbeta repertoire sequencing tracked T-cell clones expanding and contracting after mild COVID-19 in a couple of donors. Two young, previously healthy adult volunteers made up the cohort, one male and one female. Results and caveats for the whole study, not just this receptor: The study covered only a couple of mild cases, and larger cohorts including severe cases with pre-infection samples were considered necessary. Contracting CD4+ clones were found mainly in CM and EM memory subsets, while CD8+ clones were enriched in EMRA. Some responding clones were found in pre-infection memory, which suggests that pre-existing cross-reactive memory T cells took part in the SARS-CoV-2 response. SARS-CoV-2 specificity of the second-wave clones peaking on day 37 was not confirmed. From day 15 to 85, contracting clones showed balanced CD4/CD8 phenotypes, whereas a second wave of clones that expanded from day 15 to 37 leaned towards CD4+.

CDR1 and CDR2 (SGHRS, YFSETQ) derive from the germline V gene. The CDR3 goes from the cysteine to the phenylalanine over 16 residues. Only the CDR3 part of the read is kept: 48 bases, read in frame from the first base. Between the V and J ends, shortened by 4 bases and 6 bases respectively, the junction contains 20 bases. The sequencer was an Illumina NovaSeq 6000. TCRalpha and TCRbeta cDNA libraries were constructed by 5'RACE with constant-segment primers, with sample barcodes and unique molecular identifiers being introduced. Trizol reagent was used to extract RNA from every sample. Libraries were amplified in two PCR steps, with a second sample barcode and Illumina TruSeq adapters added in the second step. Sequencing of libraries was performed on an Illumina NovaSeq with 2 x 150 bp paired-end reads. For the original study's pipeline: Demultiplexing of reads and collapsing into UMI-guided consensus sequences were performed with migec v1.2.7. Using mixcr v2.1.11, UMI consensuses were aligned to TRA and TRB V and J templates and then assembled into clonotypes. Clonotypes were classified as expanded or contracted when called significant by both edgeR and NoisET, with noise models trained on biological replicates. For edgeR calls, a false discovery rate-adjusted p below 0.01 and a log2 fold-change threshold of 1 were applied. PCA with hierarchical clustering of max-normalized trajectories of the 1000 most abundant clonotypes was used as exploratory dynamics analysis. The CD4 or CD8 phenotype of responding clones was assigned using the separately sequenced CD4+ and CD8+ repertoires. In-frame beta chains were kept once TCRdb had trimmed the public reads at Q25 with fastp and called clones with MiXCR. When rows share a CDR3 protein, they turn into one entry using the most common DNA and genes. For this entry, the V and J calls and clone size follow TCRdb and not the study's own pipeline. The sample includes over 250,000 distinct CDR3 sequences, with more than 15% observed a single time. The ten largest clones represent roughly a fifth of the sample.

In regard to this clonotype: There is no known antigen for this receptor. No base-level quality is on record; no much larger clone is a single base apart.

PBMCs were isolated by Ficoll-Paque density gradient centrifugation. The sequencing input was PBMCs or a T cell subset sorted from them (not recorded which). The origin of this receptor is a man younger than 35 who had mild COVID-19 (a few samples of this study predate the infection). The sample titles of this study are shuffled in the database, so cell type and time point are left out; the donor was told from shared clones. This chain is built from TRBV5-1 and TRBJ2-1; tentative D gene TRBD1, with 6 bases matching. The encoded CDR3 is CASSHGGSGDPNEQFF. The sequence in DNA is TGCGCCAGCAGCCATGGGGGTTCAGGGGATCCCAATGAGCAGTTCTTC.